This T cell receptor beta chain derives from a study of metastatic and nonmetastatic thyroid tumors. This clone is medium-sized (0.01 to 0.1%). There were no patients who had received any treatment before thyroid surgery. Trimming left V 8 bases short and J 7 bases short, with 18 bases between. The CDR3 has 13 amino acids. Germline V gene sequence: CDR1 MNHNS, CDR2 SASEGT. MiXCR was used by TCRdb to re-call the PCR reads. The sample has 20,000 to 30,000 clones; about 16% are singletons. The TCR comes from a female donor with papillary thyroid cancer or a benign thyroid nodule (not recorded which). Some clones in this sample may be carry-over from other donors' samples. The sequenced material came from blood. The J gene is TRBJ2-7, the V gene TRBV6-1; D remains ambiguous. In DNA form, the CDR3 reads TGTGCCAGCTTTCATCCACCTACTCGGGAGCAGTACTTC. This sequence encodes CASFHPPTREQYF.